This section outlines one T cell receptor (beta chain) sequence together with its context. These data are taken from a study of PD-L1 blockade in urothelial cancer. CDR3 size: 16 residues. The data were produced by immunoSEQ multiplex PCR, yet TCRdb's version contains in-frame clones alone and is incomplete. The sample contains about 38,000 clones, approximately 80% of which appear only once. The material was PBMCs, obtained around atezolizumab (anti-PD-L1) treatment. The TCR originated in a man aged 55 to 70 with urothelial cancer. The rearrangement joins TRBV21-1 to TRBJ1-1; the table's D call, TRBD1, was not checked against the DNA. TRBV21-1 is noted as a pseudogene. The CDR3 is CASSQNPRDRDTEAFF. In nucleotides, the CDR3 is TGTGCCAGCAGCCAAAATCCCCGGGACAGAGACACTGAAGCTTTCTTT.